This T cell receptor (beta chain) was observed in a study of OX40 agonist ivuxolimab in advanced cancers. Generated by immunoSEQ multiplex PCR, the TCRdb table keeps only in-frame clones and is missing some. The sample comprises about 100,000 clones, 85% to 95% of which are singletons, and 0.5% to 0.65% rests with the top ten. The clonotype originates from an adult with an advanced solid tumor such as melanoma, head and neck, liver or kidney cancer. Sequenced here: CD4+ or CD8+ T cells sorted from blood, sampled in a trial of the OX40 agonist ivuxolimab.

The CDR3 sequence: CASSPSGGRDEQFF. For the CDR3, the DNA is TGTGCCAGCTCACCATCGGGTGGGAGGGATGAGCAGTTCTTC. The chain joins TRBV18 to TRBJ2-1; 7 bases agree with TRBD2. The CDR3 is 14 amino acids. CDR1 is KGHSH and CDR2 is LQKENI in the germline V gene. The V gene end was trimmed by 2 bases and the J gene end by 8 bases; junction bases not matched to a gene: 6.